This T cell receptor (beta chain) comes out of a study of blood T cell repertoires in COVID-19. Study background: Sites in the United States, Italy and Spain provided acute and convalescent COVID-19 samples. T cells, B-cell-depleted T cells, or PBMCs provided the cDNA or gDNA that served as material.

This CDR3 is 14 amino acids long. Germline V gene lookup returns CDR1 SGHTA and CDR2 FQGNSA. After removal of 1 base from V and 9 bases from J, the junction contained 4 bases not matched to a gene. Study processing details: From reference gene primer amplification, estimates of nucleated cell counts were derived. Using immunoSEQ multiplex PCR, the repertoire was profiled, and TCRdb retains in-frame clones only, with some absent. For V, J and clone size, that table is used; D and trimming come from the DNA. The sample comprises approximately 470,000 clones, 70% to 90% of which are singletons, and roughly 3.1% rests with the top ten.

The sequenced sample was peripheral blood. This receptor was obtained from a human donor in a cohort sampled during active COVID-19. The chain uses TRBV7-2 and TRBJ2-7; TRBD2 matches 12 bases. The CDR3 spells CASSLGLAGDVQYF. In DNA, the CDR3 is TGTGCCAGCAGCTTAGGACTAGCGGGAGATGTGCAGTACTTC.